These 2 T cell receptor beta chains were sequenced from one sample in a study of tumor-infiltrating lymphocytes in primary liver carcinoma. Germline DNA was also extracted, with blood RNA taken from unsorted whole blood. A constant-region primer served to make TCR beta cDNA from 500 to 550 ng total RNA. Slightly modified ARM-PCR served as the procedure for the TCR beta libraries. These libraries came from three rounds of nested multiplex PCR. The study ran its first two PCR rounds for nine to ten cycles each, using TRBV1-TRBV30 forward primers and a C-beta reverse primer. Each CDR3 protein is one row after TCRdb ran MiXCR on the multiplex PCR reads. Of about 200,000 distinct CDR3 sequences in the sample, 65% are singletons; the top ten hold approximately 6.5%. Source material: peripheral blood. The receptors here all came from a woman aged 55-70 years with primary liver carcinoma and hepatitis B virus infection.

On this clonotype: A much more abundant neighbour one base away suggests this may be a read error. The chain is built from TRBV14 and TRBJ2-3, with no clear D. Looked up from germline, CDR1 is SGHDN and CDR2 is FVKESK. The CDR3 runs 13 residues. The chain's CDR3 is CVSSVSRTDTQYF. The CDR3 region has the DNA TGTGTCAGCAGCGTTAGCCGCACAGATACGCAGTATTTT.

As regards this clonotype: At one end, the junction sequence differs from germline, possibly due to a read error. This chain links TRBV11-2 with TRBJ2-3; 8 bases align to TRBD1. CDR3 length equals 13 residues. Germline lookup yields CDR1 SGHAT and CDR2 FQNNGV. CDR3 loop: CANSVDRGDTHYF. CDR3 DNA sequence: TGTGCCAACAGCGTCGACAGGGGAGATACGCACTATTTT. The full variable domain, completed using reference TRBV11-2 and TRBJ2-3, is EAGVAQSPRYKIIEKRQSVAFWCNPISGHATLYWYQQILGQGPKLLIQFQNNGVVDDSQLPKDRFSAERLKGVDSTLKIQPAKLEDSAVYLCANSVDRGDTHYFGPGTRLTVL.